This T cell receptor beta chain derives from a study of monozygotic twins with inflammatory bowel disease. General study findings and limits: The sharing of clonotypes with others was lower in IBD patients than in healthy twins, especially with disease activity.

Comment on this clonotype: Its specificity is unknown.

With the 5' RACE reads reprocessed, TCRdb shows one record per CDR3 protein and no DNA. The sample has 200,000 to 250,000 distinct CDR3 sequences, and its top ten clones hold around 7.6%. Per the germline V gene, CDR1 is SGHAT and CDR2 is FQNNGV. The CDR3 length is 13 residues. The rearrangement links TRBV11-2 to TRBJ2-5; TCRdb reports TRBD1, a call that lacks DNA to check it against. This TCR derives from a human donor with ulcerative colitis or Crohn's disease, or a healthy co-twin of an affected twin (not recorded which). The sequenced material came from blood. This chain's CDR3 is CASSLVTVGTQYF.